This passage covers 13 T cell receptor beta chains from one sample sequenced in a study of blood T cell repertoires in COVID-19. TCRdb keeps only in-frame clones here, not all; method: immunoSEQ multiplex PCR. Among 150,000 to 200,000 clones listed, roughly 92% were seen once. Sequencing was done on a sample of peripheral blood. These receptors were obtained from a man younger than 45 with COVID-19, enrolled during active disease.

The chain uses TRBV10-1 and TRBJ1-1; TRBD1 matches 7 bases. The CDR3 sequence is 15 residues long. The V and J ends lost 11 bases and 3 bases, in that order; junction bases with no gene match: 15. CDR1 and CDR2 (germline): WNHNN, SYGVQD (reference sequence). The CDR3 sequence: CARLRMDRRYTEAFF. The CDR3 region has the DNA TGCGCCCGATTAAGAATGGACAGGAGATACACTGAAGCTTTCTTT.

The rearrangement links TRBV29-1 to TRBJ1-5; no clear D. Germline V CDR1 and CDR2: SQVTM, ANQGSEA. Between the trimmed V and J ends, which lost 7 bases and 0 bases, there was a span of 16 bases. This CDR3 comprises 15 residues. CDR3 residues: CSALAWGDSNQPQHF. The CDR3, as DNA: TGCAGCGCTCTTGCGTGGGGAGATAGCAATCAGCCCCAGCATTTT.

The gene calls are TRBV29-1 and TRBJ1-3, with D hard to call. The length of the CDR3 is 13 residues. The ends were cut back, 4 bases at V and 0 bases at J, with 7 bases in the middle. CDR1 and CDR2 from the germline V gene are SQVTM and ANQGSEA. The CDR3 sequence is CSVVIGSGNTIYF. Here the CDR3 DNA reads TGCAGCGTTGTCATCGGCTCTGGAAACACCATATATTTT.

The chain recombines TRBV6-5 with TRBJ2-7; D is undetermined. Germline CDR1 is MNHEY and CDR2 is SVGAGI. The CDR3 runs 14 residues. The germline V and J ends were trimmed by 4 bases and 1 base, with 11 bases remaining between them. For the CDR3, the DNA is TGTGCCAGCAGTTTCGAGAGGTTGTCCTACGAGCAGTACTTC. Its protein is CASSFERLSYEQYF.

The gene calls are TRBV12-3 or TRBV12-4 and TRBJ1-6; D not resolved. Trimming removed 8 bases at V and 5 bases at J, with 10 bases between. There are 13 residues in the CDR3. This chain's CDR3 is CASAGRDNSPLHF. CDR3 sequence (DNA): TGTGCCAGCGCCGGGAGGGATAATTCACCCCTCCACTTT.

The chain recombines TRBV10-2 with TRBJ2-7; the match to TRBD1 covers 7 bases. The germline V gene encodes CDR1 WSHSY and CDR2 SAAADI. V lost 3 bases, J lost 6 bases, and 8 bases stayed unmatched. The CDR3 sequence is 14 residues long. This CDR3 is CASSDLTGSGEQYF. CDR3 DNA sequence: TGCGCCAGCAGTGACCTGACAGGGTCGGGCGAGCAGTACTTC.

J is TRBJ2-7 and V is TRBV5-5; the D gene is possibly TRBD1 (5 bases). The V and J ends lost 4 bases and 8 bases respectively, with 19 bases between them. Germline loops: CDR1 SGHKS, CDR2 YYEKEE (reference sequence). The CDR3 totals 14 residues. The CDR3 coding sequence is TGTGCCAGCAGCCCTCAGTTCAGGGATACCCAGCAGTACTTC. Translated: CASSPQFRDTQQYF.

V gene TRBV27 combines with J gene TRBJ1-2, with TRBD1 identical over 8 bases. Per germline, CDR1 MNHEY and CDR2 SMNVEV (reference sequence). The CDR3 sequence is 15 residues long. J gave up 4 bases and V 2 bases, and 6 bases lay outside the gene matches. CDR3 in DNA: TGTGCCAGCAGTTTACAGGGGGCCGGAATCTATGGCTACACCTTC. Translated, it gives CASSLQGAGIYGYTF.

The chain carries TRBV14 and TRBJ2-3; D is perhaps TRBD1 (5 bases). The CDR3 consists of 13 residues. The germline V gene has CDR1 SGHDN and CDR2 FVKESK. The ends were cut back, 5 bases at V and 1 base at J, with 7 bases in the middle. CDR3 nucleotide sequence: TGTGCCAGCAGCACACAGGGCACAGATACGCAGTATTTT. It encodes CASSTQGTDTQYF.

V is TRBV24-1 and J is TRBJ2-2; TRBD1 matches at 10 bases. V shed 4 bases, J shed 1 base, and the junction held 5 bases outside the gene matches. Germline CDR1 and CDR2: KGHDR and SFDVKD. The CDR3 length is 17 residues. The CDR3 DNA sequence: TGTGCCACCAGTGACCAAGACAGGGGGCGGAACACCGGGGAGCTGTTTTTT. Its protein is CATSDQDRGRNTGELFF.

The chain uses TRBV18 and TRBJ1-1, with D hard to call. This CDR3 region has 17 residues. With 2 bases removed from V and 4 bases from J, the gap between germline ends came to 20 bases. CDR1 and CDR2 from the germline V gene are KGHSH and LQKENI. The CDR3 nucleotides are TGTGCCAGCTCACCATTGCCAAGACCCTTACAGAGCACTGAAGCTTTCTTT. Translating gives CASSPLPRPLQSTEAFF.

The J gene is TRBJ2-6, the V gene TRBV5-1; D ambiguous. V was clipped by 9 bases and J by 2 bases, with 12 bases between them. From germline, CDR1 is SGHRS and CDR2 YFSETQ. This CDR3 contains 14 residues. The CDR3 bases are TGCGCCACCGGGTGGGTCCCTGGGGCCAACGTCCTGACTTTC. Amino acid sequence: CATGWVPGANVLTF.

The V gene is TRBV19, the J gene TRBJ2-3; D perhaps matches TRBD2 (7 bases). V was pared by 3 bases and J by 5 bases, with 15 bases between. Germline CDR1 and CDR2: LNHDA and SQIVND (reference sequence). The CDR3 length is 15 residues. Here the CDR3 reads CASSIPGGAEDTQYF. CDR3 nucleotide sequence: TGTGCCAGTAGTATCCCTGGGGGGGCAGAAGATACGCAGTATTTT.